Below, one T cell receptor (beta chain) is given with its context. Germline CDR1 reads MNHEY; CDR2 reads SVGAGI. The V gene lost 2 bases and the J gene lost 5 bases, with 3 bases spanning the gap. This CDR3 region has 12 residues. Some clones are missing from TCRdb's copy, which holds only in-frame ones; the method was immunoSEQ multiplex PCR. Its table lists roughly 200,000 clones. The data derive from a study of control samples from healthy donors and cancer patients. This chain joins TRBV6-5 and TRBJ1-4; D not resolved. Sequenced: blood. The origin of this receptor is a woman aged 25 to 39 in good health. DNA of the CDR3: TGTGCCAGCAGTTACACGAATGAAAAACTGTTTTTT. It specifies CASSYTNEKLFF.